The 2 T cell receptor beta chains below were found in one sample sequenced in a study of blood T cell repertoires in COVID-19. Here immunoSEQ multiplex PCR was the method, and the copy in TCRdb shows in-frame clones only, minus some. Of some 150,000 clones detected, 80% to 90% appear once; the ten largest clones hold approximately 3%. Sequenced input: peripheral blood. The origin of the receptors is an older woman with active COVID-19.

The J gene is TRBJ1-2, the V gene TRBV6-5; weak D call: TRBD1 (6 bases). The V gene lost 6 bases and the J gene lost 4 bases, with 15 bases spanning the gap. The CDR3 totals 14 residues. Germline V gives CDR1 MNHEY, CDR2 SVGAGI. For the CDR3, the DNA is TGTGCCAGCAGCCCGACAGGATATTTCTATGGCTACACCTTC. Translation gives CASSPTGYFYGYTF.

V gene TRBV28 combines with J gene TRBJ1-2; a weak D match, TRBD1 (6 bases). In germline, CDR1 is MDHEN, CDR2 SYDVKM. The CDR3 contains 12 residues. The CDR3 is CVTLTGAYGYTF. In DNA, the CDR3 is TGTGTTACCTTGACAGGAGCCTATGGCTACACCTTC.